These 3 T cell receptor beta chains were all obtained from the same sample, sequenced in a study of post-analysis software for immune sequencing data. Sequencing libraries made from TCR beta cDNA carried unique molecular identifiers. TCRdb fed the PCR reads into MiXCR, producing one record per CDR3 protein. This table holds 600,000 to 750,000 distinct CDR3 sequences, approximately 60% found once. Antigen specificity for these receptors is unknown. Points from the study as a whole: Controls had lower frequencies than patients of five or six TRBV segments, which included TRBV5-6, TRBV5-1 and TRBV20-1.

Sample: blood. Source of these receptors: a girl aged 2-10 years with multiple sclerosis.

This clonotype was observed a few times. The chain is built from TRBV7-9 and TRBJ1-6, with TRBD1 matching over 10 bases. The V and J ends lost 1 base and 12 bases, in that order; junction bases with no gene match: 12. Germline assignment: CDR1 SEHNR and CDR2 FQNEAQ (reference sequence). The CDR3 has 17 residues. CDR3 residues: CASSLVPGQGLFGPLHF. Here the CDR3 DNA reads TGTGCCAGCAGCTTAGTGCCGGGACAGGGGTTGTTCGGACCCCTCCACTTT.

This chain links TRBV7-2 with TRBJ2-5; D remains unclear. The CDR3 has 13 amino acids. With 5 bases removed from V and 3 bases from J, the gap between germline ends came to 10 bases. CDR1 is SGHTA and CDR2 is FQGNSA in the germline V gene. Here the CDR3 DNA reads TGTGCCAGCAGCCAACCGAATGAAGAGACCCAGTACTTC. It is translated as CASSQPNEETQYF. The variable domain in full, completed from reference TRBV7-2 and TRBJ2-5, reads GAGVSQSPSNKVTEKGKDVELRCDPISGHTALYWYRQSLGQGLEFLIYFQGNSAPDKSGLPSDRFSAERTGGSVSTLTIQRTQQEDSAVYLCASSQPNEETQYFGPGTRLLVL.

The chain uses TRBV21-1 and TRBJ1-5; TRBD1, the table's D call, was not compared with the DNA. TRBV21-1 is reported as a pseudogene. The CDR3 spans 19 residues. CDR3 sequence (DNA): TGTGCCAGCAGCAAAGTACGGCAGGGGCCTCCCCCTGGCAATCAGCCCCAGCATTTT. Its translation: CASSKVRQGPPPGNQPQHF.